The source of this T cell receptor beta chain is a study of beta chain features in type 1 diabetes. Isolation of CD4+ naive, central memory, regulatory and stem cell-like memory cells was achieved by sorting via CD45RO/CCR7/CD25/CD127/CD95/CD27. The CDR3 has 13 amino acids. With 1 base removed from V and 2 bases from J, the gap between germline ends came to 5 bases. Germline CDR1 SGHAT, CDR2 FQNNGV. Investigators reverse transcribed all isolated RNA, so they sequenced expressed TCRB transcripts. Assay used: immunoSEQ multiplex PCR; TCRdb lists only in-frame clones, some missing. The sample lists hundreds of thousands of clones, roughly a sixth occurring once. A remark on this clone: Its antigen is unidentified.

Study-level points and caveats: PCR might preferentially amplify shorter templates, equally in patients and controls. Type 1 diabetes patients showed a moderate but significant shortening of TCRB CDR3s in all four CD4+ subsets. Naive, central memory and Treg TCRB repertoires appeared more alike in patients than in healthy donors.

The gene calls are TRBV11-2 and TRBJ1-2; D is unresolved. The sequence was collected from a man aged 18 to 30 in good health. The source material was naive CD4+ T cells from blood. Here the CDR3 reads CASSLGGNYGYTF. DNA for the CDR3: TGTGCCAGCAGCTTAGGAGGGAACTATGGCTACACCTTC.